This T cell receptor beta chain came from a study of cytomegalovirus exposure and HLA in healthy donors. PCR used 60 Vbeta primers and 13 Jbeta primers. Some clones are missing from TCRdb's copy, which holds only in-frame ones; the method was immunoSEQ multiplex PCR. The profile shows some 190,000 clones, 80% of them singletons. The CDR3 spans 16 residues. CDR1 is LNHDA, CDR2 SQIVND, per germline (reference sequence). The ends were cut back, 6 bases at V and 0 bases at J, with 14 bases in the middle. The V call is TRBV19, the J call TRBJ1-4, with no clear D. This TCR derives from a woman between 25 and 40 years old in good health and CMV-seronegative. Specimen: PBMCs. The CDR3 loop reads CASSLVGSATNEKLFF. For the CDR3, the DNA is TGTGCCAGTAGCCTGGTTGGCAGCGCAACTAATGAAAAACTGTTTTTT.